The T cell receptor (beta chain) described here comes from a study of cytomegalovirus exposure and HLA in healthy donors. Study-wide background: The same platform used for the roughly 650 first-cohort repertoires was also used for the 120 validation repertoires, as a later analysis reported.

This clone appeared once. Its cognate antigen is unknown. This CDR3 is 19 amino acids long. The germline V gene has CDR1 SEHNR and CDR2 FQNEAQ (reference sequence). V was trimmed by 4 bases and J by 6 bases, leaving 28 bases between them. TCRdb keeps only in-frame clones here, not all; method: immunoSEQ multiplex PCR. The table records roughly 150,000 clones, more than 75% of them present only once. Whole-study results and caveats: The study labeled fewer than 200 TCR beta chains cytomegalovirus-associated. The tendency of first-cohort TCR clusters to co-occur in the 110 or so validation repertoires emerged from a later analysis.

Separation from the 666-subject first cohort characterized the roughly 130-subject validation cohort, to which the donors belonged. The source of this sequence is a young man in good health and CMV-seronegative. What was sequenced was PBMCs. The gene calls are TRBV7-9 and TRBJ2-1; perhaps TRBD1 as D (6 bases). The CDR3 region is CASSSTYTRGRGESNEQFF. The CDR3 region has the DNA TGTGCCAGCAGCTCCACTTATACTCGGGGCAGGGGAGAGAGCAATGAGCAGTTCTTC.